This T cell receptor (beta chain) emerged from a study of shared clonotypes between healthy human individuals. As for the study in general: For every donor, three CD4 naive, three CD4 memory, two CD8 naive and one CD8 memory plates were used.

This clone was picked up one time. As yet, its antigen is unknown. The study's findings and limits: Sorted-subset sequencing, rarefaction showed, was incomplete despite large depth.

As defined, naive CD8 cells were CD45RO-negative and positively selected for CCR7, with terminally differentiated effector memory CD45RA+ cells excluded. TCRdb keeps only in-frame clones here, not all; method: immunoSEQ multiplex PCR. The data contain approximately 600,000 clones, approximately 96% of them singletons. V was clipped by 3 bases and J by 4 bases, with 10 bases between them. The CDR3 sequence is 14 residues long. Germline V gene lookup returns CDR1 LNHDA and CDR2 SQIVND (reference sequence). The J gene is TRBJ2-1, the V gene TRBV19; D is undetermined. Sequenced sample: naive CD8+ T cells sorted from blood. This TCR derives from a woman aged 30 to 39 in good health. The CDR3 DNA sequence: TGTGCCAGTAGTATGGCAGTAAATTACAATGAGCAGTTCTTC. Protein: CASSMAVNYNEQFF.